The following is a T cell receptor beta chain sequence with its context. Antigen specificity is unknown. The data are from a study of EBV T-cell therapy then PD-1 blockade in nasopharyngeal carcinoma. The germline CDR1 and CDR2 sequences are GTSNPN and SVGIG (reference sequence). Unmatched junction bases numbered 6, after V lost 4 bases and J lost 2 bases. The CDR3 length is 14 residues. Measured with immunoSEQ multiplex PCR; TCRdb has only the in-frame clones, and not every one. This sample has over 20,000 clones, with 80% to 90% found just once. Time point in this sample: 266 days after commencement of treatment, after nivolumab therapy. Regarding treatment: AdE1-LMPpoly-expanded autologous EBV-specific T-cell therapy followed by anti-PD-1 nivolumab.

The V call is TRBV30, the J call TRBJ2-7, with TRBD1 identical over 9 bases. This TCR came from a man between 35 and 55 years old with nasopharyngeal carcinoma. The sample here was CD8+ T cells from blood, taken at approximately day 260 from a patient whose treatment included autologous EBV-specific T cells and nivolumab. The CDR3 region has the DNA TGTGCCTGGAACCCGGGACAGGGACCCTACGAGCAGTACTTC. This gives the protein CAWNPGQGPYEQYF.